The clone carrying this TCR beta chain was detected a few times. The data stem from a study of T cells in Graves' hyperthyroidism and ophthalmopathy. Study summary: Peripheral blood collection took place at initial diagnosis, before any treatment.

Trimming removed 1 base from V and 7 bases from J; junction bases left unmatched: 15. Germline-derived CDR1 and CDR2 are SGHDN and FVKESK. The CDR3 extends over 17 amino acids. The source material, RNA transcripts, was used to amplify TCR beta CDR3 regions. First-round RT-PCR targeting the TCR CDR3 was performed with the HTBI primer set. Via MiXCR, TCRdb re-called the multiplex PCR reads, giving one row per CDR3 protein. The table records a few hundred thousand distinct CDR3 sequences, around a sixth of them present only once. The sequence was obtained from a woman aged 25 to 39 with Graves' hyperthyroidism. The rearrangement joins TRBV14 to TRBJ1-2, with 7 positions matching TRBD1. Input material: blood. This chain's CDR3 is CASSQVPGGRAIGGYTF. DNA of the CDR3: TGTGCCAGCAGCCAAGTTCCAGGGGGAAGGGCTATTGGTGGCTACACCTTC.